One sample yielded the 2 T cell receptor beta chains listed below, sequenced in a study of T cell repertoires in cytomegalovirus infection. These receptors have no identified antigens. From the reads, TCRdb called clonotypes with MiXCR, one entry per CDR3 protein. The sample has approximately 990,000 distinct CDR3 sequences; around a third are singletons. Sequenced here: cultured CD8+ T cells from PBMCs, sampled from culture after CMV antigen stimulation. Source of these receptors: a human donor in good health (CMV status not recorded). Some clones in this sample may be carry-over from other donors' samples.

The CDR3 spells CASSYDEGSTEAFF. CDR3 sequence (DNA): TGTGCCAGCAGTTATGACGAAGGATCCACTGAAGCTTTCTTT. The chain recombines TRBV6-2 or TRBV6-3 with TRBJ1-1, with D hard to call. Trimming took off 3 bases at V and 4 bases at J, with 12 bases between the two ends. Looked up from germline, CDR1 is MNHEY and CDR2 is SVGEGT. This CDR3 contains 14 residues.

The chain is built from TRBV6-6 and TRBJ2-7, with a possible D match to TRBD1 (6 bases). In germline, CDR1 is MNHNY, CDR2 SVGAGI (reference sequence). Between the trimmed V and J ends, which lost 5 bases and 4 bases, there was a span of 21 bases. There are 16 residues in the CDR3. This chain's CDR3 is CASSPIVKGDGYEQYF. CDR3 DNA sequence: TGTGCCAGCAGTCCCATAGTCAAGGGGGACGGGTACGAGCAGTACTTC.